What follows are 16 T cell receptor beta chains derived from one specimen sequenced in a study of prognosis after radiotherapy for stage I lung cancer. By two-round multiplex PCR, the TCR beta CDR3 was amplified from genomic DNA. The use of primers specific to each TRBV and TRBJ gene characterized first-round PCR. TCRdb reprocessed the multiplex PCR reads via MiXCR and lists one record per CDR3 protein. The table includes fewer than 40,000 distinct CDR3 sequences, over 40% detected once. The sequenced sample was PBMCs, obtained before or after stereotactic body radiation therapy (not recorded which). The origin of the receptors is a donor aged 50 or older with non-small cell lung cancer.

This clonotype was detected many times. V is TRBV28 and J is TRBJ2-7; 10 bases are a match to TRBD1. V lost 4 bases to trimming and J lost 2 bases; unmatched junction nucleotides: 5. Germline V lookup: CDR1 MDHEN, CDR2 SYDVKM. This CDR3 region has 15 residues. The chain's CDR3 is CASSSGQGFPYEQYF. The CDR3 nucleotides read TGTGCCAGCAGTTCGGGACAGGGGTTCCCCTACGAGCAGTACTTC.

This clonotype was recorded at least ten times. This chain joins TRBV7-9 and TRBJ2-3; 7 bases fit TRBD2. Trimming took 3 bases from V and 2 from J; bases not matched to a gene: 5. The CDR3 spans 15 residues. The germline CDR1 and CDR2 sequences are SEHNR and FQNEAQ (reference sequence). CDR3 in amino acids: CASSFPGTITDTQYF. The CDR3 nucleotides read TGTGCCAGCAGCTTCCCTGGGACTATCACAGATACGCAGTATTTT.

This clonotype appeared many times. The V call is TRBV7-9, the J call TRBJ2-5; D unclear. The CDR3 length is 12 residues. V was cut by 5 bases and J by 5 bases, with 9 bases left in between. CDR1 is SEHNR and CDR2 is FQNEAQ in the germline V gene (reference sequence). CDR3: CASSPILETQYF. The CDR3 nucleotides read TGTGCCAGCAGCCCCATACTGGAGACCCAGTACTTC.

This clonotype was detected ten times or more. This chain uses TRBV7-9 with TRBJ2-1; TRBD2 is a possible D gene (6 bases). This CDR3 is 16 amino acids long. With 3 bases removed from V and 0 bases from J, the gap between germline ends came to 12 bases. Germline CDR1 SEHNR, CDR2 FQNEAQ (reference sequence). The CDR3 loop reads CASSFDTGSSYNEQFF. CDR3 coding DNA: TGTGCCAGCAGCTTTGACACCGGGAGCTCCTACAATGAGCAGTTCTTC. Full variable domain (missing parts from reference TRBV7-9 and TRBJ2-1): DTGVSQNPRHKITKRGQNVTFRCDPISEHNRLYWYRQTLGQGPEFLTYFQNEAQLEKSRLLSDRFSAERPKGSFSTLEIQRTEQGDSAMYLCASSFDTGSSYNEQFFGPGTRLTVL.

To note about this clonotype: It differs at one base from a far larger clone, so likely a read error. The chain uses TRBV6-4 and TRBJ1-5, with a possible D match to TRBD1 (5 bases). The CDR3 spans 15 residues. With 2 bases removed from V and 1 base from J, the gap between germline ends came to 9 bases. CDR1 MRHNA and CDR2 SNTAGT come from the germline V gene. CDR3 loop: CASSDGHLSNQPQHF. CDR3 DNA sequence: TGTGCCAGCAGTGACGGACATCTAAGCAATCAGCCCCAGCATTTT.

This chain connects TRBV5-1 to TRBJ2-7; D remains ambiguous. Germline loops: CDR1 SGHRS, CDR2 YFSETQ. The CDR3 is 14 residues long. V lost 4 bases and J 5 bases, leaving 16 bases between the germline ends. CDR3 protein: CASSLTCVWDEQYF. DNA for the CDR3: TGCGCCAGCAGCCTGACATGTGTTTGGGACGAGCAGTACTTC.

As concerns this clonotype: A much more abundant neighbour one base away suggests this may be a read error. This sequence joins TRBV5-1 and TRBJ2-2; D is perhaps TRBD1 (5 bases). V lost 6 bases to trimming and J lost 3 bases, with 12 bases between them. In germline, CDR1 is SGHRS, CDR2 YFSETQ. The CDR3 runs to 14 residues. The CDR3 loop is CASKVREDTGELFF. The CDR3 DNA is TGCGCCAGCAAAGTCAGGGAAGACACCGGGGAGCTGTTTTTT.

This clonotype was counted between two and nine times. Here the CDR3 DNA reads TGTGCCAGCATCTCTGGACAGGGGCGAGAGCAGTACTTC. This sequence encodes CASISGQGREQYF. This chain uses TRBV6-1 with TRBJ2-7; 9 bases map to TRBD1. Germline CDR1 is MNHNS and CDR2 is SASEGT. Losses at the gene ends were 7 bases for V and 7 bases for J; bases not matched to a gene: 8. There are 13 residues in the CDR3.

Details on this clonotype: The junction differs from germline at one of its ends, possibly a read error. The chain is built from TRBV2 and TRBJ1-2, with TRBD1 as a possible D gene (5 bases). The germline gives CDR1 SNHLY, CDR2 FYNNEI. The CDR3 consists of 14 residues. CDR3 DNA sequence: TGTGCTAGCAGTGAAGCGCGGGGGGTCTATGGCTACACCTTC. It codes for CASSEARGVYGYTF.

The V call is TRBV5-1, the J call TRBJ2-3; 10 bases are a match to TRBD2. The germline gives CDR1 SGHRS, CDR2 YFSETQ. V was pared by 0 bases and J by 4 bases, with 5 bases of the junction left unmatched. The CDR3 extends over 16 amino acids. The CDR3 nucleotides are TGCGCCAGCAGCTTGGGGCTAGCGGGAGTTGCAGATACGCAGTATTTT. It is translated as CASSLGLAGVADTQYF.

In regard to this clonotype: A far larger clone is just one base off, so this is likely a read error. This chain joins TRBV27 and TRBJ2-7; the D gene is possibly TRBD2 (6 bases). V lost 1 base and J 2 bases, leaving 9 bases between the germline ends. Germline assignment: CDR1 MNHEY and CDR2 SMNVEV (reference sequence). This CDR3 comprises 14 residues. In nucleotides, the CDR3 is TGTGCCAGCAGTTTATGGGGACTGACCTACGAGCAGTACTTC. The encoded protein is CASSLWGLTYEQYF.

This clonotype was picked up a small number of times. A read error is likely here: a far larger clone is one base away. The V and J genes are TRBV6-1 and TRBJ2-6; D is possibly TRBD1 or TRBD2 (6 bases each). Germline CDR1 reads MNHNS; CDR2 reads SASEGT. The CDR3 contains 16 residues. The germline V and J ends were trimmed by 3 bases and 6 bases, with 15 bases remaining between them. CDR3 sequence: CASSDSSGAVANVLTF. The CDR3 DNA is TGTGCCAGCAGTGACTCGTCGGGGGCTGTGGCCAACGTCCTGACTTTC.

This clonotype was found many times. The CDR3 loop is CASSRPNTEAFF. Written as DNA, the CDR3 is TGTGCCAGCAGTCGACCCAACACTGAAGCTTTCTTT. V usage is TRBV27 and J usage is TRBJ1-1; D not certain. Germline V gives CDR1 MNHEY, CDR2 SMNVEV (reference sequence). The CDR3 is made up of 12 amino acids. V lost 5 bases, J lost 2 bases, and 6 bases lay in between.

On this clonotype itself: At one end the junction does not follow the germline gene, possibly because of a read error. The chain is built from TRBV20-1 and TRBJ2-6; D uncertain. The CDR3 covers 14 residues. Per the germline V gene, CDR1 is DFQATT and CDR2 is SNEGSKA (reference sequence). CDR3 DNA: TGCAGTGCTAGTCCGGGCTCTCGGGCCAACGTCCTGACTTTC. Amino acids: CSASPGSRANVLTF.

In its sample, this clonotype was seen once. The V gene is TRBV11-2, the J gene TRBJ2-7; possibly TRBD2 for D (6 bases). V dropped 0 bases and J dropped 7 bases, with 16 bases sitting between them. The germline CDR1 and CDR2 sequences are SGHAT and FQNNGV. The CDR3 is 15 amino acids. In nucleotides, the CDR3 is TGTGCCAGCAGCTTAGAGGGCCGATCCGGGGGTGAGCAGTACTTC. Translating gives CASSLEGRSGGEQYF.

The V gene is TRBV3-1, the J gene TRBJ1-6, with a tentative D call TRBD1 (6 bases). The CDR3 extends over 16 amino acids. Germline V gene lookup returns CDR1 LGHDT and CDR2 YNNKEL (reference sequence). Deletions cut 2 bases from V and 6 bases from J, with 14 bases between. The CDR3 DNA reads TGTGCCAGCAGCCAAACGGCCAGGGGCTTTAATTCACCCCTCCACTTT. This translates into CASSQTARGFNSPLHF.